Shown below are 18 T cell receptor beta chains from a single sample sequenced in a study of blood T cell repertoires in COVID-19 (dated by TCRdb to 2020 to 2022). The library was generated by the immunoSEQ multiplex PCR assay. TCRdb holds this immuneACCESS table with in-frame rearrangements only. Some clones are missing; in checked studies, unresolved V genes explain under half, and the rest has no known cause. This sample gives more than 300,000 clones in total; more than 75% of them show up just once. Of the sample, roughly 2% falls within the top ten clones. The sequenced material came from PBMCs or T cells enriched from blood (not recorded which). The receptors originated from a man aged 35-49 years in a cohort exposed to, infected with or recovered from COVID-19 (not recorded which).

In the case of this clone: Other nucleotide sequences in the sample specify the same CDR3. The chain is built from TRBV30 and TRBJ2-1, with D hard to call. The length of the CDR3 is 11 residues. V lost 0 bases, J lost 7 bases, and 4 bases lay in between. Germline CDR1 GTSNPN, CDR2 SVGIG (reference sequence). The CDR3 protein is CAWSVLNEQFF. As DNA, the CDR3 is TGTGCCTGGAGTGTACTGAATGAGCAGTTCTTC.

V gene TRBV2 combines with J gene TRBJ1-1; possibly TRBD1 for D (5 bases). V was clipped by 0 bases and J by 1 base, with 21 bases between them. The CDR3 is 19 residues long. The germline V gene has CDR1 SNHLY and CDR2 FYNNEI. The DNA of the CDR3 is TGTGCCAGCAGTGAAGCGCTTCTGGCAGGGCTCTTTTGGAACACTGAAGCTTTCTTT. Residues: CASSEALLAGLFWNTEAFF.

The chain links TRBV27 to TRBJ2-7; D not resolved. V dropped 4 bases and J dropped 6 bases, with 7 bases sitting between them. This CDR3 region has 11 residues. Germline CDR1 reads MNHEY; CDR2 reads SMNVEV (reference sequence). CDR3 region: CASSSICEQYF. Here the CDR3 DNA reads TGTGCCAGCAGTTCCATTTGCGAGCAGTACTTC.

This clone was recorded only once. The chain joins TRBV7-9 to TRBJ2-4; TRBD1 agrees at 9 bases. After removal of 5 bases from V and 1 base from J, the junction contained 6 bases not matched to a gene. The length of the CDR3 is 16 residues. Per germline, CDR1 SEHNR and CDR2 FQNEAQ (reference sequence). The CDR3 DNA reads TGTGCCAGCAGCCCCCCGACAGGGGGTGCCAAAAACATTCAGTACTTC. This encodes CASSPPTGGAKNIQYF.

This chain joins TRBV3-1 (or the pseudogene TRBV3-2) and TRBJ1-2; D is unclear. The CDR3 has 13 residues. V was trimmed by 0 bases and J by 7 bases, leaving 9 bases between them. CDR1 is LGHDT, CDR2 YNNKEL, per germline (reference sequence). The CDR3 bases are TGTGCCAGCAGCCAAGATTGGAGGGCTGGCTACACCTTC. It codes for CASSQDWRAGYTF.

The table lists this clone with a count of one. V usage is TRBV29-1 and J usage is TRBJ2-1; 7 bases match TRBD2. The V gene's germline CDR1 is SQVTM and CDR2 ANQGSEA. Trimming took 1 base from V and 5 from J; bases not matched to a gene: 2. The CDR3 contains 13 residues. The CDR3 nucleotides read TGCAGCGTTGAAGGGACTAGAGACAATGAGCAGTTCTTC. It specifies CSVEGTRDNEQFF.

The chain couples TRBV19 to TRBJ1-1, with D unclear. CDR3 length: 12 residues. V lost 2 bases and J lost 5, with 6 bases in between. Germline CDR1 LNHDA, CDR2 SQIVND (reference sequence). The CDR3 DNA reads TGTGCCAGTAGTATAAGGAGAACTGAAGCTTTCTTT. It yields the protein CASSIRRTEAFF.

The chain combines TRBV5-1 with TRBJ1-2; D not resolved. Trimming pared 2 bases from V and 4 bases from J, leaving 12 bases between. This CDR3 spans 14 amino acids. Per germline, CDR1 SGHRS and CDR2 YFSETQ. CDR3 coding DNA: TGCGCCAGCAGCTTTGGAACAGAGCTCTATGGCTACACCTTC. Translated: CASSFGTELYGYTF.

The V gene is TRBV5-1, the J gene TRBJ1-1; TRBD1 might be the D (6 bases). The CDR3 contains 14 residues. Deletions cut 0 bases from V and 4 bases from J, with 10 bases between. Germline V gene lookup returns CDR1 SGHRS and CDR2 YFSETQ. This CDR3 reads CASSLAQGATEAFF. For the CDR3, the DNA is TGCGCCAGCAGCTTGGCACAGGGAGCCACTGAAGCTTTCTTT.

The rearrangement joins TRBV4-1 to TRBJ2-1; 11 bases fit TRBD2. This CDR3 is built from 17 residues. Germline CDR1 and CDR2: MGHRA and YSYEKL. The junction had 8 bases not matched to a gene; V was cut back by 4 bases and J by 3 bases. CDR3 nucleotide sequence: TGCGCCAGCAGCCTAGCAACCGGGACTAGCGGCTACAATGAGCAGTTCTTC. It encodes CASSLATGTSGYNEQFF.

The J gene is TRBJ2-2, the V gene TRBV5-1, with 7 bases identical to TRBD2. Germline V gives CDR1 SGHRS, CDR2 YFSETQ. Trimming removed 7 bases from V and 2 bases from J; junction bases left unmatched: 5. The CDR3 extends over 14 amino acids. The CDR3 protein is CASFGGLNTGELFF. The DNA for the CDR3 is TGCGCCAGCTTCGGGGGGTTAAACACCGGGGAGCTGTTTTTT.

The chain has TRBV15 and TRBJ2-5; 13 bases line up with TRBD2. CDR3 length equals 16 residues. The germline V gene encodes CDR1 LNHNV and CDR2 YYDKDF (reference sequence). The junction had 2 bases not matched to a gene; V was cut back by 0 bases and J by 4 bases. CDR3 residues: CATSRDRLAGGETQYF. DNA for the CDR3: TGTGCCACCAGCAGAGACCGACTAGCGGGAGGAGAGACCCAGTACTTC.

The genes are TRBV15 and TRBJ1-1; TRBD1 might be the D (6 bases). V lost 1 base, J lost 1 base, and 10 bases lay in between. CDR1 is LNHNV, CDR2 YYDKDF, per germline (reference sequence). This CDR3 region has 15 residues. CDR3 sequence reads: CATSRGDRRNTEAFF. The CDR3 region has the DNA TGTGCCACCAGCAGAGGAGACAGGAGGAACACTGAAGCTTTCTTT.

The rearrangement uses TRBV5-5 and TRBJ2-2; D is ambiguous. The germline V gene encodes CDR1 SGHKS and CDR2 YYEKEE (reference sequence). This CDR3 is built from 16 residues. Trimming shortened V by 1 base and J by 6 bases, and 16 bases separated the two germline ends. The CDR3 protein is CASSLIMVTNAGELFF. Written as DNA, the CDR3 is TGTGCCAGCAGCTTGATTATGGTGACAAACGCCGGGGAGCTGTTTTTT.

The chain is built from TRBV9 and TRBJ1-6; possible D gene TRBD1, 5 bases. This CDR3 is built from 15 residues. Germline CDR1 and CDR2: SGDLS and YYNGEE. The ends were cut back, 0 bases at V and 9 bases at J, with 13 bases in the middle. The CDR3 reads CASSVEPGQGSPLHF. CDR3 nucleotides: TGTGCCAGCAGCGTAGAGCCAGGGCAGGGTTCACCCCTCCACTTT.

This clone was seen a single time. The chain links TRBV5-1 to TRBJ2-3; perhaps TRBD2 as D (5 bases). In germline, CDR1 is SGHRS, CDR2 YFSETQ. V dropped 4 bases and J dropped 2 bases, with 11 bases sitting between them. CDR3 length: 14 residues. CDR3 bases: TGCGCCAGCAGCCTGAGCGGCCCCACAGATACGCAGTATTTT. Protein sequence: CASSLSGPTDTQYF.

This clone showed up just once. For the CDR3, the DNA is TGTGCCAGCAGCCCGCGGACAGCTAACTATGGCTACACCTTC. It yields the protein CASSPRTANYGYTF. This sequence joins TRBV7-2 and TRBJ1-2; a possible D gene is TRBD1 (6 bases). The germline CDR1 and CDR2 sequences are SGHTA and FQGNSA. Trimming took 5 bases from V and 0 from J, leaving 10 bases between them. This CDR3 spans 14 amino acids.

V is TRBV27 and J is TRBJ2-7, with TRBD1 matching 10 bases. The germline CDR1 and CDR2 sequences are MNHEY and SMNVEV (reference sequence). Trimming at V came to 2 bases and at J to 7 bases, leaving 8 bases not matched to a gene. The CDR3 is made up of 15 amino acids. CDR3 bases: TGTGCCAGCAGTTTAAGCGGGACAGGGGTGAGAGAGCAGTACTTC. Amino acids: CASSLSGTGVREQYF.